This T cell receptor (beta chain) emerged from a study of blood T cell repertoires in COVID-19. Study-level background: Sources were T cells, B-cell-depleted T cells, or PBMCs; the material itself was cDNA or gDNA.

Authors' processing steps: Quantification of nucleated cells was approximated via reference gene primer amplification. TCRdb's copy holds only in-frame clones and misses some; the assay was immunoSEQ multiplex PCR. V and J calls plus clone size are reproduced from that table; the DNA served to infer D and trimming. The repertoire includes 76,000 or so clones, 70% to 90% of them detected once, and under 9.5% sits in the top ten. Germline-derived CDR1 and CDR2 are LGHDT and YNNKEL (reference sequence). Deletions cut 1 base from V and 15 bases from J, with 16 bases between. The CDR3 totals 13 residues. The clonotype originates from a young man with acute or convalescent COVID-19. V usage is TRBV3-1 (or the pseudogene TRBV3-2) and J usage is TRBJ2-1, with D perhaps TRBD2 (6 bases). The sequencing input was peripheral blood. CDR3: CASSQGPLVGRFF. CDR3 DNA sequence: TGTGCCAGCAGCCAAGGGCCGCTGGTCGGGAGGTTCTTC.